This is a list of T cell receptor beta chains from one sample in a study of T cell changes during pregnancy in multiple sclerosis. Assay: immunoSEQ multiplex PCR; the TCRdb copy retains only in-frame clones and omits some. The sample comprises approximately 100,000 clones, 80% to 95% of which are singletons, and around 3% rests with the top ten. Material: peripheral blood, obtained in the second trimester of pregnancy. The receptors shown here come from a female donor with multiple sclerosis, enrolled in a pregnancy study. The CDR3 runs from the conserved cysteine through the conserved F or W. D genes are given only for firm matches. The size entry is marked missing in some rows and otherwise reads once, few, many or a size class.

d_call: TRBD2
clone_size: NA
j_call: TRBJ2-3
v_call: TRBV9
cdr3_nt: TGTGCCAGCAGCCCCCTCGCTAGCGGGTGGGGTACGCAGTATTTT
cdr3_aa: CASSPLASGWGTQYF

d_call: NA
clone_size: NA
j_call: TRBJ2-1
v_call: TRBV7-2
cdr3_nt: TGTGCCAGCAGCTCCACACTAGCGAAGGGGGGGCAGTTCTTC
cdr3_aa: CASSSTLAKGGQFF

d_call: TRBD1
clone_size: NA
j_call: TRBJ1-5
v_call: TRBV7-9
cdr3_nt: TGTGCCAGCAGCTTAGGACAGGGGGCGAGCTCGCCCCAGCATTTT
cdr3_aa: CASSLGQGASSPQHF

d_call: TRBD1
clone_size: NA
j_call: TRBJ2-7
v_call: TRBV6-1
cdr3_nt: TGTGCCAGCAGTGAAGGGGAGGGGACAGGGGGTTACGAGCAGTACTTC
cdr3_aa: CASSEGEGTGGYEQYF

d_call: NA
clone_size: NA
j_call: TRBJ2-3
v_call: TRBV29-1
cdr3_nt: TGCAGCGTTGAAGGGCTAGGCAGCACAGATACGCAGTATTTT
cdr3_aa: CSVEGLGSTDTQYF

d_call: TRBD1
clone_size: NA
j_call: TRBJ1-3
v_call: TRBV28
cdr3_nt: TGTGCCTGCCACAGGGGGCCTGGAAACACCATATATTTT
cdr3_aa: CACHRGPGNTIYF

d_call: TRBD2
clone_size: NA
j_call: TRBJ2-5
v_call: TRBV7-8
cdr3_nt: TGTGCCAGCAGCTTATCCCGAAGCGGGAGCGGAGAGACCCAGTACTTC
cdr3_aa: CASSLSRSGSGETQYF

d_call: NA
clone_size: NA
j_call: TRBJ2-7
v_call: TRBV28
cdr3_nt: TGTGCCAGTTACTCAACCCGAACGACAACCTACGAGCAGTACTTC
cdr3_aa: CASYSTRTTTYEQYF

d_call: NA
clone_size: NA
j_call: TRBJ2-7
v_call: TRBV28
cdr3_nt: TGTGCCAGCAGTTTGAGTACGGGTTCGTACTTC
cdr3_aa: CASSLSTGSYF

d_call: NA
clone_size: once
j_call: TRBJ1-1
v_call: TRBV5-1
cdr3_nt: TGCGCCAGCAGACCTAAGCCAGGGAACACTGAAGCTTTCTTT
cdr3_aa: CASRPKPGNTEAFF

d_call: TRBD1
clone_size: NA
j_call: TRBJ2-1
v_call: TRBV6-6
cdr3_nt: TGTGCCAGCAGTTATCGGACAGGGGGAGACAATGAGCAGTTCTTC
cdr3_aa: CASSYRTGGDNEQFF

d_call: TRBD2
clone_size: NA
j_call: TRBJ2-3
v_call: TRBV7-9
cdr3_nt: TGTGCCAGCAGCTCCCGACTAGCCGCACTCGGGGAAGATACGCAGTATTTT
cdr3_aa: CASSSRLAALGEDTQYF

d_call: NA
clone_size: NA
j_call: TRBJ1-2
v_call: TRBV6-5
cdr3_nt: TGTGCCAGCAGTTACTCGGAACAGGCAAACTATGGCTACACCTTC
cdr3_aa: CASSYSEQANYGYTF

d_call: TRBD1
clone_size: NA
j_call: TRBJ2-7
v_call: TRBV7-9
cdr3_nt: TGTGCCAGCAGCCCGAGGACAGGGTACGAGCAGTACTTC
cdr3_aa: CASSPRTGYEQYF

d_call: NA
clone_size: NA
j_call: TRBJ1-4
v_call: TRBV6-5
cdr3_nt: TGTGCCAGCAGTTACTCTATCGGACACCGAGAAAAACTGTTTTTT
cdr3_aa: CASSYSIGHREKLFF

d_call: TRBD2
clone_size: NA
j_call: TRBJ2-7
v_call: TRBV7-9
cdr3_nt: TGTGCCAGCAGCTTAGCGCACAGCGGGGGTGGAGAGCAGTACTTC
cdr3_aa: CASSLAHSGGGEQYF

d_call: TRBD2
clone_size: NA
j_call: TRBJ2-1
v_call: TRBV27
cdr3_nt: TGTGCCAGCGTAGCGGGGGGGAATGAGCAGTTCTTC
cdr3_aa: CASVAGGNEQFF

d_call: TRBD1
clone_size: NA
j_call: TRBJ2-7
v_call: TRBV29-1
cdr3_nt: TGCAGCGTTGAAGTGACAGGGTTATCCTACGAGCAGTACTTC
cdr3_aa: CSVEVTGLSYEQYF

d_call: TRBD2
clone_size: NA
j_call: TRBJ2-1
v_call: TRBV19
cdr3_nt: TGTGCCAGTAGTATCTGGTCCAGCGGGAGGGGTTATGAGCAGTTCTTC
cdr3_aa: CASSIWSSGRGYEQFF

d_call: TRBD1
clone_size: NA
j_call: TRBJ1-6
v_call: TRBV6-5
cdr3_nt: TGTGCCAGCAGTTGGACAGGGGGTAATTCACCCCTCCACTTT
cdr3_aa: CASSWTGGNSPLHF

d_call: TRBD2
clone_size: NA
j_call: TRBJ2-2
v_call: TRBV25-1
cdr3_nt: TGTGCCAGCAGTGCAGGCGGGAGGAACGGGGAGCTGTTTTTT
cdr3_aa: CASSAGGRNGELFF

d_call: NA
clone_size: NA
j_call: TRBJ1-1
v_call: TRBV2
cdr3_nt: TGTGCCAGCAGCGAAGGTCGGGCAGGGGTGACTGAAGCTTTCTTT
cdr3_aa: CASSEGRAGVTEAFF

d_call: TRBD2
clone_size: NA
j_call: TRBJ2-1
v_call: TRBV2
cdr3_nt: TGTGCCAGCAGTGGAGGACTAGCGGGATACAATGAGCAGTTCTTC
cdr3_aa: CASSGGLAGYNEQFF

d_call: TRBD2
clone_size: NA
j_call: TRBJ2-2
v_call: TRBV11-2
cdr3_nt: TGTGCCAGCAGCTTCAAGGTCGGGAGGGCATCCACCGGGGAGCTGTTTTTT
cdr3_aa: CASSFKVGRASTGELFF

d_call: NA
clone_size: NA
j_call: TRBJ2-7
v_call: TRBV7-2
cdr3_nt: TGTGCCAGCAGCTCCCAGGGGAGCTCCTACGAGCAGTACTTC
cdr3_aa: CASSSQGSSYEQYF

d_call: TRBD1
clone_size: NA
j_call: TRBJ1-4
v_call: TRBV7-2
cdr3_nt: TGTGCCAGCAGCTTAGCCGCGACAGGGGGTGAAAAACTGTTTTTT
cdr3_aa: CASSLAATGGEKLFF

d_call: TRBD1
clone_size: NA
j_call: TRBJ2-7
v_call: TRBV19
cdr3_nt: TGTGCCAGTACCATACGGACAGGGGGCGTCAACGAGCAGTACTTC
cdr3_aa: CASTIRTGGVNEQYF

d_call: TRBD1
clone_size: NA
j_call: TRBJ2-3
v_call: TRBV18
cdr3_nt: TGTGCCAGCTCACCATCCCTCCGGACAGGAGACACAGATACGCAGTATTTT
cdr3_aa: CASSPSLRTGDTDTQYF

d_call: NA
clone_size: NA
j_call: TRBJ2-7
v_call: TRBV5-1
cdr3_nt: TGCGCCAGCAGCTTGTCCGGACTTAAGGAGCAGTACTTC
cdr3_aa: CASSLSGLKEQYF

d_call: TRBD2
clone_size: once
j_call: TRBJ2-3
v_call: TRBV4-1
cdr3_nt: TGCGCCAGCAGCCAAGATCCCGGACTAGCGGGGATCACAGATACGCAGTATTTT
cdr3_aa: CASSQDPGLAGITDTQYF

d_call: NA
clone_size: NA
j_call: TRBJ1-1
v_call: TRBV27
cdr3_nt: TGTGCCAGCTATAAAGTAGGGGGTCTTTCTGAAGCTTTCTTT
cdr3_aa: CASYKVGGLSEAFF

d_call: NA
clone_size: NA
j_call: TRBJ2-1
v_call: TRBV19
cdr3_nt: TGTGCCAGTACAAATTACAATGAGCAGTTCTTC
cdr3_aa: CASTNYNEQFF

d_call: NA
clone_size: NA
j_call: TRBJ2-1
v_call: TRBV14
cdr3_nt: TGTGCCAGCAGCCAAGAGAGAGTGTTCGATGAGCAGTTCTTC
cdr3_aa: CASSQERVFDEQFF

d_call: TRBD2
clone_size: few
j_call: TRBJ2-7
v_call: TRBV29-1
cdr3_nt: TGCAGCGCTAGACTAGCGGGCGCTTCCGAGCAGTACTTC
cdr3_aa: CSARLAGASEQYF

d_call: TRBD1
clone_size: NA
j_call: TRBJ2-7
v_call: TRBV28
cdr3_nt: TGTGCCAGCCGCCGGGACAGGGTTTACGAGCAGTACTTC
cdr3_aa: CASRRDRVYEQYF

d_call: TRBD1
clone_size: NA
j_call: TRBJ2-7
v_call: TRBV27
cdr3_nt: TGTGCCAGCAGTTTATCAGTAGGGGGCCCCTACGAGCAGTACTTC
cdr3_aa: CASSLSVGGPYEQYF

d_call: NA
clone_size: NA
j_call: TRBJ2-7
v_call: TRBV7-2
cdr3_nt: TGTGCCAGCAGTCCGTGGGGGGGCGGCGAGCAGTACTTC
cdr3_aa: CASSPWGGGEQYF

d_call: NA
clone_size: NA
j_call: TRBJ2-1
v_call: TRBV13
cdr3_nt: TGTGCCAGCAGCGTCGGGACAGAGCAGTTCTTC
cdr3_aa: CASSVGTEQFF

d_call: TRBD2
clone_size: NA
j_call: TRBJ2-7
v_call: TRBV5-1
cdr3_nt: TGCGCCAGCAGCATTACTAGCGGGGACTACGAGCAGTACTTC
cdr3_aa: CASSITSGDYEQYF

d_call: TRBD2
clone_size: NA
j_call: TRBJ2-4
v_call: TRBV7-2
cdr3_nt: TGTGCCAGCAGCTTAGATCCTAGCGGGAACATTCAGTACTTC
cdr3_aa: CASSLDPSGNIQYF

d_call: TRBD2
clone_size: NA
j_call: TRBJ2-2
v_call: TRBV7-9
cdr3_nt: TGTGCCAGCAGCTTACACGGGCTAGCGGGAAACACCGGGGAGCTGTTTTTT
cdr3_aa: CASSLHGLAGNTGELFF

d_call: NA
clone_size: NA
j_call: TRBJ2-3
v_call: TRBV27
cdr3_nt: TGTGCCATCCTTGCCAAACCGCGGGGTACGCAGTATTTT
cdr3_aa: CAILAKPRGTQYF

d_call: NA
clone_size: NA
j_call: TRBJ1-4
v_call: TRBV30
cdr3_nt: TGTGCCTGGAGTGACAATAATGAAAAACTGTTTTTT
cdr3_aa: CAWSDNNEKLFF

d_call: NA
clone_size: NA
j_call: TRBJ1-5
v_call: TRBV28
cdr3_nt: TGTGCCAGCCGTCAGGACAATCAGCCCCAGCATTTT
cdr3_aa: CASRQDNQPQHF

d_call: NA
clone_size: once
j_call: TRBJ1-2
v_call: TRBV28
cdr3_nt: TGTGCCAGCAGTTTCTCTACCCCCCTCCGTTACAGGGAACCCCGCTGGGGCTACACCTTC
cdr3_aa: CASSFSTPLRYREPRWGYTF